This T cell receptor beta chain was recovered during a study of T cells in Graves' hyperthyroidism and ophthalmopathy. Study summary: Any treatment followed the collection of peripheral blood at initial diagnosis. Study-level points and caveats: Most clonotypes expanded in the thyroid (above 0.001) were also present in blood.

The source material, RNA transcripts, was used to amplify TCR beta CDR3 regions. TCR CDR3 regions were first amplified by RT-PCR with HTBI primers. A single record per CDR3 protein comes from TCRdb applying MiXCR to the multiplex PCR reads. This table holds 620,000 or so distinct CDR3 sequences, roughly 14% found once. Clinical symptoms, serum thyroxine and TRAb, thyroid ultrasound and orbital computed tomography together formed the diagnostic basis. The table lists this clonotype with a few counts. Its specificity is not known. The clonotype was recovered from a woman in her forties or fifties with Graves' ophthalmopathy. Sequencing was performed on blood.

CDR3 protein: CASSPGQINEKLFF. CDR3 DNA: TGTGCCAGCTCACCAGGACAGATTAATGAAAAACTGTTTTTT. V usage is TRBV18 and J usage is TRBJ1-4; weak D call: TRBD1 (6 bases). This CDR3 has 14 amino acids. V was pared by 2 bases and J by 4 bases, with 8 bases between. Germline CDR1 KGHSH, CDR2 LQKENI.